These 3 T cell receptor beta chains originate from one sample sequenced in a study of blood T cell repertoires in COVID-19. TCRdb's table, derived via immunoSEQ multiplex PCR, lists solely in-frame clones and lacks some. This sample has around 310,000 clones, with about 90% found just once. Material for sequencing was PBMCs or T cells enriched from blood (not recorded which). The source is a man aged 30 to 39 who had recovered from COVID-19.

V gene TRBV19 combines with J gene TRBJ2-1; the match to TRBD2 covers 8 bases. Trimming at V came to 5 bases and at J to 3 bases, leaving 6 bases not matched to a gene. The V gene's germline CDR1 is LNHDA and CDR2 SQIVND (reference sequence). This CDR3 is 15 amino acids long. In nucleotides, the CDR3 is TGTGCCAGTAGTTTTGCCGGGACTAGCTACAATGAGCAGTTCTTC. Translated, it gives CASSFAGTSYNEQFF. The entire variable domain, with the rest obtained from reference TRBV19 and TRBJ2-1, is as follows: DGGITQSPKYLFRKEGQNVTLSCEQNLNHDAMYWYRQDPGQGLRLIYYSQIVNDFQKGDIAEGYSVSREKKESFPLTVTSAQKNPTAFYLCASSFAGTSYNEQFFGPGTRLTVL.

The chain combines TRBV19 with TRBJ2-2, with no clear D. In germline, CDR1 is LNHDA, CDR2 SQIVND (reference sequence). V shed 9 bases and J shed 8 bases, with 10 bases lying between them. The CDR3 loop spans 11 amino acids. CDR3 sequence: CASSPRGELFF. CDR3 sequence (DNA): TGTGCCAGCTCTCCCAGGGGGGAGCTGTTTTTT. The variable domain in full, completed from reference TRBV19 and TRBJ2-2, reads DGGITQSPKYLFRKEGQNVTLSCEQNLNHDAMYWYRQDPGQGLRLIYYSQIVNDFQKGDIAEGYSVSREKKESFPLTVTSAQKNPTAFYLCASSPRGELFFGEGSRLTVL.

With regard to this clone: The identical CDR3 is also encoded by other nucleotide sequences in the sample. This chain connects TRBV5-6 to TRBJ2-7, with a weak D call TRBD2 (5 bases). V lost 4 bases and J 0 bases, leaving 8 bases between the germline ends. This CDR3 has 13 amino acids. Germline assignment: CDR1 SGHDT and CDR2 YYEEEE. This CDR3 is CASSPGSSYEQYF. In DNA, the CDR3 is TGTGCCAGCAGCCCGGGAAGCTCCTACGAGCAGTACTTC.